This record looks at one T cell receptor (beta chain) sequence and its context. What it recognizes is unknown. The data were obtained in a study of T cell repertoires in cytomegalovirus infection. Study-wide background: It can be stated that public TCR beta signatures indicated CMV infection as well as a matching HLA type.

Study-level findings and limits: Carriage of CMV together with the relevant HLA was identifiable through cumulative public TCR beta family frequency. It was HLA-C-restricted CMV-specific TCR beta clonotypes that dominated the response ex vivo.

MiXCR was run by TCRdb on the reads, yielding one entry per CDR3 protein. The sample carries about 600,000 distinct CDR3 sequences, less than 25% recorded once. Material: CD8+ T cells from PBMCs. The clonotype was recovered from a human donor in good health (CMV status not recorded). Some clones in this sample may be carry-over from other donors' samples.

DNA for the CDR3: TGTGCCAGCAGCGACGAGAGCCGGGACAGAGCCTACGAGCAGTACTTC. Translated, it gives CASSDESRDRAYEQYF. V and J are TRBV7-9 and TRBJ2-7; 7 bases map to TRBD1. The J segment lost 2 bases and the V segment lost 5 bases, leaving 12 bases of the junction unmatched. Per germline, CDR1 SEHNR and CDR2 FQNEAQ (reference sequence). This CDR3 is built from 16 residues.